The T cell receptor (beta chain) under discussion was sequenced for a study of cytomegalovirus exposure and HLA in healthy donors. Overall study results and limits: Later analysis suggested most CMV-associated TCR beta chains were HLA-restricted. It was shown in a later analysis that HLA-associated TCR beta chains were more clonally expanded than other, equally common chains.

Primers included in the PCR were 60 Vbeta and 13 Jbeta primers. Method: immunoSEQ multiplex PCR; TCRdb's copy keeps in-frame clones and lacks some. The sample carries about 110,000 clones, 65% to 80% recorded once. A remark on this clone: The antigen remains undetermined.

The source of this sequence is a man between 25 and 39 years old in good health and CMV-seropositive. The sequenced sample was PBMCs.

The CDR3 coding sequence is TGTGCCAGCAGCCTACAGGGGTATGAGCAGTTCTTC. Amino acid sequence: CASSLQGYEQFF. V gene TRBV7-2 combines with J gene TRBJ2-1; 7 bases are shared with TRBD1. Germline V gene lookup returns CDR1 SGHTA and CDR2 FQGNSA. CDR3 length equals 12 residues. V gave up 5 bases and J gave up 8 bases; unmatched junction bases: 3.